The 19 T cell receptor beta chains below were found in one sample sequenced in a study of T cell responses to AZD1222 COVID-19 vaccine. Sequenced by immunoSEQ multiplex PCR; TCRdb stores in-frame clones only, minus some. The repertoire holds approximately 15,000 clones, with 88% as singletons. The starting material was peripheral blood, obtained 28 days after the second AZD1222 dose. These receptors came from an adult who received the AZD1222 COVID-19 vaccine.

The rearrangement uses TRBV11-3 and TRBJ2-2; TRBD1 agrees at 7 bases. The CDR3 runs to 15 residues. Germline V gene data show CDR1 as SGHNT and CDR2 as YENEEA. V shed 5 bases, J shed 6 bases, and the junction held 9 bases outside the gene matches. In DNA, the CDR3 is TGTGCCAGCAGCCCCGGGACAGTCGAGCCCGGGGAGCTGTTTTTT. Translating it yields CASSPGTVEPGELFF.

The rearrangement uses TRBV2 and TRBJ1-2; TRBD1 aligns across 9 bases. V lost 10 bases to trimming and J lost 2 bases; unmatched junction nucleotides: 2. The CDR3 spans 12 residues. Germline V CDR1 and CDR2: SNHLY, FYNNEI. The CDR3 sequence is CAMGQGNYGYTF. The CDR3 DNA reads as TGTGCCATGGGACAGGGAAACTATGGCTACACCTTC. The full variable domain, its missing parts supplied by reference TRBV2 and TRBJ1-2, is EPEVTQTPSHQVTQMGQEVILRCVPISNHLYFYWYRQILGQKVEFLVSFYNNEISEKSEIFDDQFSVERPDGSNFTLKIRSTKLEDSAMYFCAMGQGNYGYTFGSGTRLTVV.

The gene calls are TRBV6-1 and TRBJ2-7; tentative D call: TRBD1 (6 bases). V was shortened by 0 bases and J by 4 bases, with 19 bases between the two germline ends. This CDR3 has 17 amino acids. Per germline, CDR1 MNHNS and CDR2 SASEGT. The CDR3 region is CASSEALLIRGRYEQYF. The CDR3 DNA reads TGTGCCAGCAGTGAAGCGCTTCTAATCAGGGGAAGGTACGAGCAGTACTTC.

This chain connects TRBV3-1 (or the pseudogene TRBV3-2) to TRBJ2-7, with 7 bases aligning to TRBD1. Germline CDR1 LGHDT, CDR2 YNNKEL (reference sequence). Germline trimming cut 0 bases from V and 5 bases from J; bases unmatched to any gene: 7. This CDR3 is 15 amino acids long. The CDR3 DNA sequence: TGTGCCAGCAGCCAAGATGGGGGACAGCCCCACGAGCAGTACTTC. Its protein product is CASSQDGGQPHEQYF.

This sequence joins TRBV2 and TRBJ1-1; 10 positions agree with TRBD1. Looked up from germline, CDR1 is SNHLY and CDR2 is FYNNEI. CDR3 size: 13 residues. After removal of 5 bases from V and 7 bases from J, the junction contained 4 bases not matched to a gene. The CDR3 spells CASSRQGAGEAFF. In nucleotides, the CDR3 is TGTGCCAGCAGTCGACAGGGGGCGGGTGAAGCTTTCTTT.

This clone was seen a few times. V and J are TRBV28 and TRBJ2-3, with D uncertain. The V gene's germline CDR1 is MDHEN and CDR2 SYDVKM. There are 14 residues in the CDR3. With 1 base removed from V and 5 bases from J, the gap between germline ends came to 10 bases. The chain's CDR3 is CASSLSDRRDTQYF. CDR3 DNA: TGTGCCAGCAGTTTATCCGACCGAAGAGATACGCAGTATTTT.

CDR3 DNA: TGTGCCAGCAGCCAAGATTCGACAGCTTCAGGCAAGCAGTACTTC. It is translated as CASSQDSTASGKQYF. The rearrangement joins TRBV3-1 (or the pseudogene TRBV3-2) to TRBJ2-7; D might be TRBD1 (5 bases). CDR1 and CDR2 from the germline V gene are LGHDT and YNNKEL (reference sequence). The CDR3 is made up of 15 amino acids. V lost 0 bases and J lost 8, with 17 bases in between.

The V and J genes are TRBV9 and TRBJ2-3; unclear D gene. Germline-derived CDR1 and CDR2 are SGDLS and YYNGEE. The V end lost 3 bases, the J end lost 6 bases, and 17 bases lay between the germline ends. The CDR3 loop spans 15 amino acids. CDR3 DNA: TGTGCCAGCAGCGCCCGACCCCCGGGTTACGATACGCAGTATTTT. Translating it yields CASSARPPGYDTQYF.

The J gene is TRBJ1-2, the V gene TRBV2; 7 nucleotides agree with TRBD1. The CDR3 runs 13 residues. From germline, CDR1 is SNHLY and CDR2 FYNNEI. V was clipped by 4 bases and J by 7 bases; unmatched bases: 6. CDR3 residues: CASSVRQGFGYTF. The DNA for the CDR3 is TGTGCCAGCAGTGTCCGACAGGGCTTTGGCTACACCTTC.

The chain has TRBV19 and TRBJ2-2, with D perhaps being TRBD1 or TRBD2 (6 bases each). This CDR3 is built from 14 residues. The germline gives CDR1 LNHDA, CDR2 SQIVND (reference sequence). Trimming took 9 bases from V and 1 from J, leaving 12 bases between them. CDR3 amino acids: CASREGGNTGELFF. The CDR3 nucleotides are TGTGCCAGCCGAGAGGGGGGGAACACCGGGGAGCTGTTTTTT.

The chain recombines TRBV28 with TRBJ1-1; tentative D call: TRBD1 (5 bases). V was cut by 7 bases and J by 0 bases, with 12 bases left in between. The CDR3 contains 14 residues. CDR1 is MDHEN, CDR2 SYDVKM, per germline. The chain's CDR3 is CASTRQGLNTEAFF. CDR3 nucleotides: TGTGCCAGCACCCGGCAGGGTCTGAACACTGAAGCTTTCTTT.

The chain joins TRBV10-3 to TRBJ1-6, with a tentative D call TRBD1 (6 bases). The CDR3 contains 17 residues. Germline CDR1 is ENHRY and CDR2 is SYGVKD. The V and J ends lost 1 base and 7 bases respectively, with 17 bases between them. The CDR3 is CAISELGDIKRNSPLHF. The CDR3 DNA follows: TGTGCCATCAGTGAGTTAGGGGACATAAAGAGGAATTCACCCCTCCACTTT.

This chain joins TRBV27 and TRBJ2-7, with TRBD2 matching 8 bases. CDR3 size: 15 residues. V was pared by 2 bases and J by 4 bases, with 7 bases of the junction left unmatched. From germline, CDR1 is MNHEY and CDR2 SMNVEV (reference sequence). CDR3 sequence (DNA): TGTGCCAGCAGTTTAACCGGACTAGCTTCGTACGAGCAGTACTTC. Translating gives CASSLTGLASYEQYF.

In this sample, this clone turned up once. V is TRBV30 and J is TRBJ2-3, with 8 bases identical to TRBD1. The germline V gene has CDR1 GTSNPN and CDR2 SVGIG (reference sequence). V was pared by 0 bases and J by 2 bases, with 7 bases of the junction left unmatched. CDR3 size: 16 residues. CDR3 DNA: TGTGCCTGGAGTGTATGGGGGACAGGAAACACAGATACGCAGTATTTT. Residues: CAWSVWGTGNTDTQYF.

V usage is TRBV3-1 (or the pseudogene TRBV3-2) and J usage is TRBJ2-2; D possibly corresponds to TRBD2 (6 bases). Trimming shortened V by 1 base and J by 3 bases, and 15 bases separated the two germline ends. This CDR3 spans 17 amino acids. Per the germline V gene, CDR1 is LGHDT and CDR2 is YNNKEL (reference sequence). DNA of the CDR3: TGTGCCAGCAGCCAAGTCGGGGGATCCTCGGACACCGGGGAGCTGTTTTTT. This translates into CASSQVGGSSDTGELFF.

The CDR3 loop is CASSLDVRDYGYGYTF. For the CDR3, the DNA is TGTGCCAGCAGCTTAGATGTTAGGGACTACGGCTATGGCTACACCTTC. J is TRBJ1-2 and V is TRBV7-2, with a weak D call TRBD1 (5 bases). Trimming left V 1 base short and J 4 bases short, with 16 bases between. Germline V gene sequence: CDR1 SGHTA, CDR2 FQGNSA. The CDR3 is 16 amino acids.

This clone was recorded only once. J is TRBJ2-5 and V is TRBV5-1; D remains ambiguous. V was clipped by 0 bases and J by 5 bases, with 8 bases between them. The germline gives CDR1 SGHRS, CDR2 YFSETQ. The CDR3 spans 13 residues. The chain's CDR3 is CASSLESRETQYF. The DNA for the CDR3 is TGCGCCAGCAGCTTGGAGTCTCGGGAGACCCAGTACTTC.

The CDR3 is CASSPSRPYYDNEQFF. The CDR3 DNA reads TGTGCCAGCAGTCCCTCACGACCCTACTACGACAATGAGCAGTTCTTC. This chain joins TRBV9 and TRBJ2-1, with D uncertain. Trimming took 5 bases from V and 5 from J, leaving 20 bases between them. This CDR3 comprises 16 residues. In germline, CDR1 is SGDLS, CDR2 YYNGEE.

CDR3 DNA sequence: TGTGCCAGCACGAAGTATCAGCCCCAGCATTTT. It is translated as CASTKYQPQHF. This chain links TRBV11-3 with TRBJ1-5, with no clear D. Trimming shortened V by 7 bases and J by 5 bases, and 6 bases separated the two germline ends. This CDR3 is built from 11 residues. Germline lookup yields CDR1 SGHNT and CDR2 YENEEA.